This TCR beta chain was profiled in a study of beta chain features in type 1 diabetes. Isolated RNA was reverse transcribed in full, so expressed TCRB transcripts were sequenced. Mean read depth for naive, central memory and regulatory T cell samples was 3.5 million to 4.5 million reads. Profiled with immunoSEQ multiplex PCR; TCRdb holds only in-frame clones, not every one. The sample records about 930,000 clones, roughly 17% being singletons. Germline CDR1 SEHNR, CDR2 FQNEAQ (reference sequence). The CDR3 length is 12 residues. V lost 3 bases and J lost 10, with 10 bases in between. This TCR derives from a woman aged 18-29 years in good health. Sequencing was performed on naive CD4+ T cells from blood. This rearrangement joins TRBV7-9 to TRBJ2-1, with no clear D. The CDR3: CASSFPGSEQFF. CDR3 DNA: TGTGCCAGCAGCTTCCCCGGGTCCGAGCAGTTCTTC.